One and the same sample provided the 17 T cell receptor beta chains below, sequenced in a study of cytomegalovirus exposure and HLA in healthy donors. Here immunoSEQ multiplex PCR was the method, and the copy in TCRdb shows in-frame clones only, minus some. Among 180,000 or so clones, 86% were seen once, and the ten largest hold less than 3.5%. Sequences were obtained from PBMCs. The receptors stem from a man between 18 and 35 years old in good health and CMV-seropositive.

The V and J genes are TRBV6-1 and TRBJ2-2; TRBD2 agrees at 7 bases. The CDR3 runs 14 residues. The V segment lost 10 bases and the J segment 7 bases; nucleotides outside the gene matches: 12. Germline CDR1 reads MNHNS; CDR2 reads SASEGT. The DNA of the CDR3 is TGTGCCATCCGAGGTGGGAGGGTTTACGGGGAGCTGTTTTTT. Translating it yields CAIRGGRVYGELFF.

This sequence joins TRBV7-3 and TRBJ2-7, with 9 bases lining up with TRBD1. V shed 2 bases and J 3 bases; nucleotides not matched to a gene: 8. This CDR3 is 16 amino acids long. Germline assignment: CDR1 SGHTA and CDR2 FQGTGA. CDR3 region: CASSLRPGTGIYEQYF. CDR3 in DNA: TGTGCCAGCAGCTTACGCCCGGGGACAGGGATCTACGAGCAGTACTTC.

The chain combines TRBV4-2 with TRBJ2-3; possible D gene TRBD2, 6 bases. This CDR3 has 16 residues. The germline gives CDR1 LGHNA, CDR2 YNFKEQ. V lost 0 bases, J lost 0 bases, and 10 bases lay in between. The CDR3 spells CASSQDGSGSTDTQYF. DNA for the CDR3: TGTGCCAGCAGCCAAGATGGAAGCGGGAGCACAGATACGCAGTATTTT.

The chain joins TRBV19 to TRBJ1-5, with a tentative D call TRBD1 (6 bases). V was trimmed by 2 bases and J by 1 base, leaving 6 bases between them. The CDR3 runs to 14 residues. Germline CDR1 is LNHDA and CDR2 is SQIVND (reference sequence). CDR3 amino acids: CASSIQGSNQPQHF. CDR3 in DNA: TGTGCCAGTAGTATACAGGGGAGCAATCAGCCCCAGCATTTT.

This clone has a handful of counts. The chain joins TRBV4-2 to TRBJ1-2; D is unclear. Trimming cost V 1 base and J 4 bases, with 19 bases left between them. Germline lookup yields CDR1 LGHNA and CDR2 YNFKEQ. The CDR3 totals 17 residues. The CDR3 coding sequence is TGTGCCAGCAGCCAAGGGCAATTGGTGGGGAGCGGCTATGGCTACACCTTC. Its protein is CASSQGQLVGSGYGYTF.

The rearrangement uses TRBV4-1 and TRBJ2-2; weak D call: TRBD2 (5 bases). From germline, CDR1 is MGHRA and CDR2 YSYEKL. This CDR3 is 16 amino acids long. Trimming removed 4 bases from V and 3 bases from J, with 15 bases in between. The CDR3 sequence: CASSPLTRGDTGELFF. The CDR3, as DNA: TGCGCCAGCAGCCCCTTAACTAGAGGCGACACCGGGGAGCTGTTTTTT.

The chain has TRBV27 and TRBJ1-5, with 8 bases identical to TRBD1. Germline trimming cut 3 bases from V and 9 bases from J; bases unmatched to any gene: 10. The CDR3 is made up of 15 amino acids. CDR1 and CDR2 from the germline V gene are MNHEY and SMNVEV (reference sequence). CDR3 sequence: CASSFAGGYLGPQHF. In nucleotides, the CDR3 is TGTGCCAGCAGTTTTGCAGGGGGCTATCTAGGGCCCCAGCATTTT.

CDR3 DNA sequence: TGTGCTAGTGGTTTGGGACAGGGAAGCTACAATGAGCAGTTCTTC. Amino acids: CASGLGQGSYNEQFF. The chain combines TRBV12-5 with TRBJ2-1; the match to TRBD1 covers 7 bases. Trimming at V came to 1 base and at J to 3 bases, leaving 3 bases not matched to a gene. Germline loops: CDR1 LGHNT, CDR2 FRNRAP. The CDR3 covers 15 residues.

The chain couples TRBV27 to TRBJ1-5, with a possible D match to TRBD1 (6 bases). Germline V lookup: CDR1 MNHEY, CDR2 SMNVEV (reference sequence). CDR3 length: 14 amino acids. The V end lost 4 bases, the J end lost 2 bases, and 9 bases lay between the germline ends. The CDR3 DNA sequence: TGTGCCAGCAGTTCGGCAGGGGGCAATCAGCCCCAGCATTTT. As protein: CASSSAGGNQPQHF.

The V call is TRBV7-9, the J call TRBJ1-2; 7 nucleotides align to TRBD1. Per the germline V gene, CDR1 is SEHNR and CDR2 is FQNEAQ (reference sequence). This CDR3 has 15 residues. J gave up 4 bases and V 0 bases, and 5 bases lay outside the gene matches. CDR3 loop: CASSLAGTDIYGYTF. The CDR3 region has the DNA TGTGCCAGCAGCTTAGCCGGGACAGACATCTATGGCTACACCTTC.

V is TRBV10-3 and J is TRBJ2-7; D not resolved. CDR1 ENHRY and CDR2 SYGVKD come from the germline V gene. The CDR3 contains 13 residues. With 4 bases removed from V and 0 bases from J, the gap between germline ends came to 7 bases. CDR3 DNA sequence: TGTGCCATCAGTGCTGTCAGCTCCTACGAGCAGTACTTC. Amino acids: CAISAVSSYEQYF.

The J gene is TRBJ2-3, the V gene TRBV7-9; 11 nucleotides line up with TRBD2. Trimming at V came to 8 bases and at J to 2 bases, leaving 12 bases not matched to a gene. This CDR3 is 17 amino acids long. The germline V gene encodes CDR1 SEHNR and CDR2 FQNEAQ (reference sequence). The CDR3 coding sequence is TGTGCCAGCGCGCCCCCCGGGACTAGCGGAGCCACAGATACGCAGTATTTT. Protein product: CASAPPGTSGATDTQYF.

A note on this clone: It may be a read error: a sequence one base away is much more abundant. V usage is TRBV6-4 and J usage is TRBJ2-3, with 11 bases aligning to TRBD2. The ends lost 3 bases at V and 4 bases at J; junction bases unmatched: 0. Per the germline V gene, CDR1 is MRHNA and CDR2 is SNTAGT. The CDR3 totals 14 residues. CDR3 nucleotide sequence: TGTGCCAGCAGTGAACTAGCGGGGGCAGATACGCAGTATTTT. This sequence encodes CASSELAGADTQYF.

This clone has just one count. The DNA for the CDR3 is TGTGCCAGCAGTCAGCCAGGTCCCTTGAGCTCCTACGAGCAGTACTTC. Its protein is CASSQPGPLSSYEQYF. The V call is TRBV28, the J call TRBJ2-7; D gene uncertain. The length of the CDR3 is 16 residues. V was cut by 5 bases and J by 0 bases, with 17 bases left in between. CDR1 MDHEN and CDR2 SYDVKM come from the germline V gene.

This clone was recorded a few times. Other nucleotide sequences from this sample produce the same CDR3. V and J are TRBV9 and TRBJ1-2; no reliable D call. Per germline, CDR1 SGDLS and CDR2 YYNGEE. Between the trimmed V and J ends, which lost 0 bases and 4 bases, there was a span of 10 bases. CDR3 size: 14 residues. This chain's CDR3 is CASSVVDGSYGYTF. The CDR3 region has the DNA TGTGCCAGCAGCGTAGTCGACGGGAGCTATGGCTACACCTTC.

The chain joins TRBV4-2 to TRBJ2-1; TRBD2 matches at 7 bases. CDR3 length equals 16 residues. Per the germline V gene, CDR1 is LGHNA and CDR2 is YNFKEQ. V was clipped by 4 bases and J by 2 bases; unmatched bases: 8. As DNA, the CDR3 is TGTGCCAGCAGCCCCGGGGTAGCGGGCACCTACAATGAGCAGTTCTTC. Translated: CASSPGVAGTYNEQFF.

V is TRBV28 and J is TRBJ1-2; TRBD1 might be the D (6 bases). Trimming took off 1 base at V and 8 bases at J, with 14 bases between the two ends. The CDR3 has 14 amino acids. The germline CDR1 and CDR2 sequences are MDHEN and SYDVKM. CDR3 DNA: TGTGCCAGCAGTTTATATCCCCAGGGGAGAGGCTACACCTTC. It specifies CASSLYPQGRGYTF.